This TCR beta chain came from a study of T cells in Graves' hyperthyroidism and ophthalmopathy. This clonotype was detected many times. TCR beta CDR3 regions were amplified from RNA transcripts. First-round RT-PCR with HTBI primers amplified the TCR CDR3 region. TCRdb re-called the multiplex PCR reads with MiXCR, one entry per CDR3 protein. Of approximately 330,000 distinct CDR3 sequences listed, around a sixth are singletons. CDR3 length: 12 amino acids. CDR1 and CDR2 from the germline V gene are MDHEN and SYDVKM. V shed 7 bases and J shed 5 bases, with 9 bases lying between them. The sequence derives from a woman aged 45 to 65 with Graves' hyperthyroidism. The chain couples TRBV28 to TRBJ2-1; possibly TRBD1 for D (5 bases). The sample taken for sequencing was blood. The CDR3 loop is CASMSRDNEQFF. The CDR3 bases are TGTGCCAGCATGTCCAGGGACAATGAGCAGTTCTTC.